This passage covers 23 T cell receptor beta chains from one sample sequenced in a study of T-cell memory formation after mild COVID-19. Each CDR3 protein gets one entry after TCRdb re-called the 5' RACE reads with MiXCR. Of about 430,000 distinct CDR3 sequences in the sample, 24% were seen once. Sequenced material: PBMCs or a T cell subset sorted from them (not recorded which). The source of these receptors is an adult woman who had mild COVID-19 (a few samples of this study predate the infection). Cell type and time point are not known.

This chain connects TRBV2 to TRBJ2-1, with 7 positions matching TRBD1. The junction had 11 bases not matched to a gene; V was cut back by 6 bases and J by 6 bases. CDR3 length: 15 residues. The germline V gene encodes CDR1 SNHLY and CDR2 FYNNEI. This CDR3 is CASRAGTALSNEQFF. CDR3 coding DNA: TGTGCCAGCAGGGCCGGGACAGCACTCTCCAATGAGCAGTTCTTC. The variable domain in full, with the rest retrieved from reference TRBV2 and TRBJ2-1, is EPEVTQTPSHQVTQMGQEVILRCVPISNHLYFYWYRQILGQKVEFLVSFYNNEISEKSEIFDDQFSVERPDGSNFTLKIRSTKLEDSAMYFCASRAGTALSNEQFFGPGTRLTVL.

The gene calls are TRBV7-6 and TRBJ1-2, with 7 bases aligning to TRBD1. CDR3 size: 13 residues. Germline CDR1 is SGHVS and CDR2 is FNYEAQ. V shed 5 bases, J shed 3 bases, and the junction held 3 bases outside the gene matches. CDR3 sequence reads: CASSVQGDYGYTF. The CDR3 nucleotides read TGTGCCAGCAGCGTGCAGGGGGACTATGGCTACACCTTC.

The sample holds a few counts of this clonotype. This chain connects TRBV9 to TRBJ1-1; D is ambiguous. The germline V and J ends were trimmed by 4 bases and 3 bases, with 13 bases remaining between them. Looked up from germline, CDR1 is SGDLS and CDR2 is YYNGEE. This CDR3 comprises 14 residues. The CDR3 region is CASSQRPEYTEAFF. The CDR3 DNA is TGTGCCAGCAGCCAACGACCAGAGTACACTGAAGCTTTCTTT.

The chain links TRBV4-3 to TRBJ2-3, with TRBD2 identical over 11 bases. This CDR3 spans 16 amino acids. Trimming cost V 1 base and J 5 bases; bases outside gene matches: 5. CDR1 is LGHNA, CDR2 YSLEER, per germline. The CDR3 DNA reads TGCGCCAGCAGCCAAGGCAGTAGCGGGAGGGGAGATACGCAGTATTTT. Translating gives CASSQGSSGRGDTQYF.

Only a few counts were recorded for this clonotype. The rearrangement links TRBV15 to TRBJ1-2; tentative D call: TRBD1 (5 bases). Germline lookup yields CDR1 LNHNV and CDR2 YYDKDF (reference sequence). There are 16 residues in the CDR3. Trimming pared 0 bases from V and 5 bases from J, leaving 16 bases between. CDR3 loop: CATSRDRGSSMYGYTF. The CDR3 DNA is TGTGCCACCAGCAGAGATCGGGGGAGCTCGATGTATGGCTACACCTTC.

The rearrangement links TRBV4-2 to TRBJ2-5; D gene uncertain. The CDR3 has 12 residues. V lost 3 bases and J lost 4, with 6 bases in between. Germline lookup yields CDR1 LGHNA and CDR2 YNFKEQ. CDR3 sequence (DNA): TGTGCCAGCAGCCACTTCGGAGAGACCCAGTACTTC. Translating it yields CASSHFGETQYF.

The chain employs TRBV5-1 and TRBJ1-1; weak D call: TRBD1 (5 bases). V dropped 3 bases and J dropped 0 bases, with 12 bases sitting between them. Germline V lookup: CDR1 SGHRS, CDR2 YFSETQ. This CDR3 is built from 15 residues. This CDR3 is CASSSGRNVNTEAFF. CDR3 nucleotide sequence: TGCGCCAGCAGCTCAGGGAGGAACGTGAACACTGAAGCTTTCTTT.

The chain is built from TRBV9 and TRBJ2-1; 7 nucleotides align to TRBD2. Germline CDR1 SGDLS, CDR2 YYNGEE. V lost 0 bases to trimming and J lost 12 bases; unmatched junction nucleotides: 9. CDR3 length equals 14 residues. For the CDR3, the DNA is TGTGCCAGCAGCGTAGATTCTAGCGGCGGCCCGCAGTTCTTC. Its translation is CASSVDSSGGPQFF.

The table lists this clonotype with a few counts. The V gene is TRBV29-1, the J gene TRBJ2-1; the D call may be TRBD1 or TRBD2 (5 bases each). Germline V gene data show CDR1 as SQVTM and CDR2 as ANQGSEA. The germline V and J ends were trimmed by 7 bases and 6 bases, with 19 bases remaining between them. CDR3 length: 14 residues. CDR3 DNA: TGCAGCGCCGGACCCTCCTGGGGGATCAATGAGCAGTTCTTC. It encodes CSAGPSWGINEQFF.

This clonotype appeared a few times. No conserved phenylalanine or tryptophan ends this CDR3, so it is likely a read error. J is TRBJ2-3 and V is TRBV5-6, with TRBD2 matching 7 bases. J was trimmed by 2 bases and V by 4 bases; bases with no gene match: 13. The CDR3 runs to 17 residues. CDR1 and CDR2 from the germline V gene are SGHDT and YYEEEE. The CDR3 protein is CASSPNAGTKNTDTQYS. CDR3 sequence (DNA): TGTGCCAGCAGCCCCAACGCCGGGACTAAGAACACAGATACGCAGTATTCT.

The rearrangement links TRBV29-1 to TRBJ2-1; D remains unclear. Looked up from germline, CDR1 is SQVTM and CDR2 is ANQGSEA. V gave up 7 bases and J gave up 0 bases, with 7 bases separating them. CDR3 length: 12 amino acids. DNA of the CDR3: TGCAGCGCCCCTCTCTCCTACAATGAGCAGTTCTTC. Its translation: CSAPLSYNEQFF.

This clonotype was observed a few times. This chain uses TRBV3-1 with TRBJ2-3; unclear D gene. CDR3 length: 15 residues. Trimming removed 5 bases at V and 0 bases at J, with 12 bases between. CDR1 and CDR2 from the germline V gene are LGHDT and YNNKEL (reference sequence). The CDR3 nucleotides read TGTGCCAGCAGCTCTGACACGCTTAGCACAGATACGCAGTATTTT. Protein sequence: CASSSDTLSTDTQYF.

The chain is built from TRBV28 and TRBJ2-7; D gene uncertain. V gave up 6 bases and J gave up 6 bases, with 15 bases separating them. Germline-derived CDR1 and CDR2 are MDHEN and SYDVKM. CDR3 length: 13 residues. For the CDR3, the DNA is TGTGCCAGCAGCCCTGACGCCAGCGTCGAGCAGTACTTC. This sequence encodes CASSPDASVEQYF.

This clonotype occurred a few times. At one end the junction does not follow the germline gene, possibly because of a read error. This rearrangement joins TRBV24-1 to TRBJ2-7, with D maybe TRBD2 (6 bases). This CDR3 region has 12 residues. Germline V gives CDR1 KGHDR, CDR2 SFDVKD. The CDR3, as DNA: TGTGCCACCAGCGATTTCGGGGGCGAGCAGTACTTC. It codes for CATSDFGGEQYF.

The chain joins TRBV7-3 to TRBJ2-5; 13 bases line up with TRBD2. With 5 bases clipped from V and 5 bases from J, the junction kept 8 bases outside the gene matches. In germline, CDR1 is SGHTA, CDR2 FQGTGA. CDR3 length: 16 residues. CDR3 amino acids: CASSPGTSGNEETQYF. Written as DNA, the CDR3 is TGTGCCAGCAGCCCCGGGACTAGCGGGAACGAGGAGACCCAGTACTTC.

This clonotype was detected a few times. This rearrangement joins TRBV28 to TRBJ1-4; 7 nucleotides line up with TRBD1. The V gene's germline CDR1 is MDHEN and CDR2 SYDVKM. The V segment lost 6 bases and the J segment 8 bases; nucleotides outside the gene matches: 3. The CDR3 runs 12 residues. In nucleotides, the CDR3 is TGTGCCAGCAGGACAGGGAGCGAAAAACTGTTTTTT. It codes for CASRTGSEKLFF. Full variable domain (rest looked up from reference TRBV28 and TRBJ1-4): DVKVTQSSRYLVKRTGEKVFLECVQDMDHENMFWYRQDPGLGLRLIYFSYDVKMKEKGDIPEGYSVSREKKERFSLILESASTNQTSMYLCASRTGSEKLFFGSGTQLSVL.

The genes are TRBV4-1 and TRBJ2-7, with D perhaps matching TRBD1 (6 bases). The V gene's germline CDR1 is MGHRA and CDR2 YSYEKL. CDR3 length: 13 residues. V shed 5 bases and J shed 4 bases, with 12 bases lying between them. The CDR3 DNA is TGCGCCAGCAGCGGGCTACAGGGATACGAGCAGTACTTC. It specifies CASSGLQGYEQYF.

V usage is TRBV5-1 and J usage is TRBJ1-1; 9 bases agree with TRBD1. Trimming cost V 0 bases and J 4 bases; bases outside gene matches: 4. The germline V gene encodes CDR1 SGHRS and CDR2 YFSETQ. The CDR3 sequence is 15 residues long. CDR3 DNA sequence: TGCGCCAGCAGCTTGGAGGGACAGGGAGCCACTGAAGCTTTCTTT. Protein sequence: CASSLEGQGATEAFF.

The genes are TRBV5-5 and TRBJ1-1; a weak D match, TRBD1 (6 bases). CDR3 length: 14 residues. V gave up 3 bases and J gave up 5 bases, with 14 bases separating them. The V gene's germline CDR1 is SGHKS and CDR2 YYEKEE (reference sequence). This CDR3 reads CASSWRGRGTEAFF. CDR3 bases: TGTGCCAGCAGCTGGCGGGGGAGGGGGACTGAAGCTTTCTTT. The variable domain in full, with the rest retrieved from reference TRBV5-5 and TRBJ1-1, is DAGVTQSPTHLIKTRGQQVTLRCSPISGHKSVSWYQQVLGQGPQFIFQYYEKEERGRGNFPDRFSARQFPNYSSELNVNALLLGDSALYLCASSWRGRGTEAFFGQGTRLTVV.

This clonotype occurred a few times. DNA of the CDR3: TGTGCCAGCTTGAGGGGGTATAACATGGATGGCTACACCTTC. Encoded protein: CASLRGYNMDGYTF. This sequence joins TRBV7-9 and TRBJ1-2, with a tentative D call TRBD1 (6 bases). CDR1 and CDR2 from the germline V gene are SEHNR and FQNEAQ (reference sequence). V was shortened by 8 bases and J by 6 bases, with 19 bases between the two germline ends. The CDR3 totals 14 residues.

V gene TRBV11-3 combines with J gene TRBJ2-7, with TRBD1 as a possible D gene (7 bases). The CDR3 spans 14 residues. Trimming pared 4 bases from V and 6 bases from J, leaving 16 bases between. The V gene's germline CDR1 is SGHNT and CDR2 YENEEA. For the CDR3, the DNA is TGTGCCAGCAGCTCAGGGGGGTTAGTAGGCGAGCAGTACTTC. Translated, it gives CASSSGGLVGEQYF.

This clonotype occurred a few times. This rearrangement joins TRBV15 to TRBJ2-1; 7 bases line up with TRBD2. CDR3 size: 18 residues. Germline loops: CDR1 LNHNV, CDR2 YYDKDF (reference sequence). V trimming: 5 bases; J trimming: 0 bases; junction bases outside the gene matches: 13. The CDR3 DNA reads as TGTGCCACCAGCGGCGGGAGCCTAGCGGTGAGCTCCTACAATGAGCAGTTCTTC. The encoded protein is CATSGGSLAVSSYNEQFF.

This clonotype was detected a few times. At one boundary the junction diverges from the germline segment, which might be a read error. CDR3 sequence (DNA): TGTGCTAGCAGCCCAGGGCCGGGACAGGGGGGCAATGAGCAGTTCTTC. This codes for CASSPGPGQGGNEQFF. This chain connects TRBV7-7 to TRBJ2-1; 11 nucleotides line up with TRBD1. CDR3 length: 16 amino acids. Germline-derived CDR1 and CDR2 are SSHAT and FNYEAQ (reference sequence).